The 27 T cell receptor beta chains below all came from one sample that was sequenced in a study of memory B cells and T cells in multiple sclerosis. Their antigens remain unidentified. Separate sequencing covered autoproliferating (CFSE-dim) and non-proliferating (CFSE-high) T cells from stimulus-free culture. Replicate wells were pooled after six to eight days of stimulus-free culture of approximately 50 million CFSE-labeled PBMCs. Clones were read by immunoSEQ multiplex PCR, and TCRdb kept only the in-frame ones, dropping some. Altogether 30,000 to 40,000 clones are present, more than 75% being singletons, with the ten largest covering approximately 2.4%. The sequenced material came from PBMCs from blood kept in culture. The receptors shown here come from a human donor with multiple sclerosis.

The rearrangement joins TRBV16 to TRBJ1-4; D not resolved. Between the trimmed V and J ends, which lost 4 bases and 5 bases, there was a span of 5 bases. The CDR3 totals 12 residues. Germline assignment: CDR1 KGHSY and CDR2 FQNENV. The CDR3 region has the DNA TGTGCCAGCAGCCTGTTAAATGAAAAACTGTTTTTT. The encoded protein is CASSLLNEKLFF.

This clone was seen once. The chain has TRBV27 and TRBJ1-5, with D possibly matching TRBD1 (6 bases). Germline V gene sequence: CDR1 MNHEY, CDR2 SMNVEV (reference sequence). The V and J ends lost 6 bases and 0 bases respectively, with 15 bases between them. This CDR3 comprises 16 residues. CDR3 loop: CASSLYRDNSNQPQHF. CDR3 nucleotide sequence: TGTGCCAGCAGCCTATACCGGGACAATAGCAATCAGCCCCAGCATTTT.

The chain employs TRBV6-6 and TRBJ1-6, with D perhaps TRBD1 (6 bases). CDR1 MNHNY and CDR2 SVGAGI come from the germline V gene (reference sequence). The CDR3 length is 15 residues. Trimming removed 2 bases from V and 4 bases from J, with 9 bases in between. CDR3: CASSYAGHYNSPLHF. CDR3 nucleotides: TGTGCCAGCAGTTACGCGGGACATTATAATTCACCCCTCCACTTT.

The chain recombines TRBV9 with TRBJ2-3; D not certain. V was pared by 3 bases and J by 1 base, with 3 bases between. The germline CDR1 and CDR2 sequences are SGDLS and YYNGEE. This CDR3 contains 12 residues. CDR3 DNA: TGTGCCAGCAGCGGACGCACAGATACGCAGTATTTT. Its translation is CASSGRTDTQYF.

The chain links TRBV18 to TRBJ2-3; D may match TRBD1 or TRBD2 (5 bases each). This CDR3 contains 15 residues. Per the germline V gene, CDR1 is KGHSH and CDR2 is LQKENI. The V gene lost 3 bases and the J gene lost 3 bases, with 13 bases spanning the gap. The CDR3 reads CASSPGVGGTDTQYF. As DNA, the CDR3 is TGTGCCAGCTCACCGGGGGTAGGAGGTACAGATACGCAGTATTTT. Drawing the rest from reference TRBV18 and TRBJ2-3, the complete variable domain is NAGVMQNPRHLVRRRGQEARLRCSPMKGHSHVYWYRQLPEEGLKFMVYLQKENIIDESGMPKERFSAEFPKEGPSILRIQQVVRGDSAAYFCASSPGVGGTDTQYFGPGTRLTVL.

The V call is TRBV19, the J call TRBJ1-5; D may be TRBD1 (6 bases). V shed 9 bases and J shed 0 bases, with 12 bases lying between them. This CDR3 is built from 14 residues. Germline-derived CDR1 and CDR2 are LNHDA and SQIVND (reference sequence). DNA of the CDR3: TGTGCCAGCCTAATACAGGGTAGCAATCAGCCCCAGCATTTT. Translation gives CASLIQGSNQPQHF. Together with reference TRBV19 and TRBJ1-5, the CDR3 gives the full variable domain: DGGITQSPKYLFRKEGQNVTLSCEQNLNHDAMYWYRQDPGQGLRLIYYSQIVNDFQKGDIAEGYSVSREKKESFPLTVTSAQKNPTAFYLCASLIQGSNQPQHFGDGTRLSIL.

The rearrangement links TRBV5-1 to TRBJ2-3; 10 positions agree with TRBD2. V shed 0 bases and J 7 bases; nucleotides not matched to a gene: 8. The CDR3 runs 16 residues. The germline CDR1 and CDR2 sequences are SGHRS and YFSETQ. CDR3 loop: CASSLGTSGEGHTQYF. The CDR3 DNA reads TGCGCCAGCAGCTTGGGAACTAGCGGGGAGGGGCATACGCAGTATTTT.

This clone showed up just once. Other DNA sequences in the same sample also yield this CDR3. This chain joins TRBV9 and TRBJ2-3, with D maybe TRBD2 (6 bases). Germline CDR1 and CDR2: SGDLS and YYNGEE. The length of the CDR3 is 17 residues. V lost 0 bases and J lost 2, with 16 bases in between. The CDR3 bases are TGTGCCAGCAGCGTAGACCCCAGCGGGCGCCTCACAGATACGCAGTATTTT. This translates into CASSVDPSGRLTDTQYF.

This clone was observed a handful of times. This chain joins TRBV11-2 and TRBJ2-7; 14 bases are a match to TRBD2. Germline trimming cut 8 bases from V and 3 bases from J; bases unmatched to any gene: 3. Germline V gene lookup returns CDR1 SGHAT and CDR2 FQNNGV. The CDR3 contains 14 residues. The CDR3 DNA follows: TGTGCCAGCTCGGGACTAGCGGGGGACTACGAGCAGTACTTC. It encodes CASSGLAGDYEQYF.

The table lists this clone with a few counts. The chain recombines TRBV11-2 with TRBJ2-3, with D possibly TRBD1 on 6 matching bases. V was cut by 2 bases and J by 2 bases, with 11 bases left in between. Germline V gene data show CDR1 as SGHAT and CDR2 as FQNNGV. CDR3 length equals 15 residues. The CDR3 loop reads CASSLFRGNTDTQYF. CDR3 DNA: TGTGCCAGCAGCTTATTCAGGGGTAACACAGATACGCAGTATTTT.

In this sample, this clone turned up a few times. The CDR3: CASSLADRAYEQYF. DNA for the CDR3: TGTGCCAGCAGCTTGGCGGACAGGGCCTACGAGCAGTACTTC. V and J are TRBV7-2 and TRBJ2-7; 8 nucleotides align to TRBD1. J gave up 2 bases and V 3 bases, and 3 bases lay outside the gene matches. Germline CDR1 reads SGHTA; CDR2 reads FQGNSA. This CDR3 region has 14 residues.

The sample holds a few counts of this clone. The gene calls are TRBV7-8 and TRBJ2-7; tentatively, D is TRBD1 (6 bases). V was clipped by 8 bases and J by 3 bases, with 11 bases between them. Looked up from germline, CDR1 is SGHVS and CDR2 is FQNEAQ. The length of the CDR3 is 12 residues. CDR3 DNA sequence: TGTGCCAGCTACAGGGTTGTCTACGAGCAGTACTTC. It yields the protein CASYRVVYEQYF. The full variable domain, completed using reference TRBV7-8 and TRBJ2-7, is GAGVSQSPRYKVAKRGQDVALRCDPISGHVSLFWYQQALGQGPEFLTYFQNEAQLDKSGLPSDRFFAERPEGSVSTLKIQRTQQEDSAVYLCASYRVVYEQYFGPGTRLTVT.

This clone is a singleton in its sample. The chain is built from TRBV5-1 and TRBJ2-7; D uncertain. Germline assignment: CDR1 SGHRS and CDR2 YFSETQ. V shed 2 bases and J shed 7 bases, with 13 bases lying between them. The CDR3 is 13 amino acids. The DNA for the CDR3 is TGCGCCAGCAGCTTCCCAGGTGCGGAGGAGCAGTACTTC. Translated, it gives CASSFPGAEEQYF.

The chain recombines TRBV6-1 with TRBJ1-1, with TRBD1 as a possible D gene (5 bases). Germline assignment: CDR1 MNHNS and CDR2 SASEGT. V was cut by 1 base and J by 1 base, with 10 bases left in between. The CDR3 covers 15 residues. As DNA, the CDR3 is TGTGCCAGCAGTGAAGTAGGGGATCGGAACACTGAAGCTTTCTTT. It encodes CASSEVGDRNTEAFF.

The chain joins TRBV27 to TRBJ1-2, with unresolved D. The germline CDR1 and CDR2 sequences are MNHEY and SMNVEV (reference sequence). Trimming left V 4 bases short and J 8 bases short, with 11 bases between. The CDR3 runs 12 residues. The CDR3 loop reads CASSSRVGGYTF. The CDR3 region has the DNA TGTGCCAGCAGTTCGAGGGTTGGCGGCTACACCTTC.

The V call is TRBV25-1, the J call TRBJ1-1; D is unresolved. With 3 bases removed from V and 10 bases from J, the gap between germline ends came to 18 bases. CDR1 is MGHDK, CDR2 SYGVNS, per germline. The CDR3 totals 14 residues. The CDR3 is CASSDPPPAGRAFF. DNA for the CDR3: TGTGCCAGCAGTGACCCCCCTCCGGCAGGCCGAGCTTTCTTT.

The rearrangement links TRBV5-1 to TRBJ1-1, with a tentative D call TRBD1 (6 bases). This CDR3 comprises 15 residues. Germline-derived CDR1 and CDR2 are SGHRS and YFSETQ. Trimming stripped 4 bases from V and 0 bases from J, with 13 bases between. CDR3 sequence: CASSIRGGMNTEAFF. In DNA, the CDR3 is TGCGCCAGCAGCATTCGAGGGGGGATGAACACTGAAGCTTTCTTT.

The genes are TRBV29-1 and TRBJ1-4; TRBD1 aligns across 7 bases. V lost 1 base to trimming and J lost 8 bases; unmatched junction nucleotides: 4. Germline V gene sequence: CDR1 SQVTM, CDR2 ANQGSEA. CDR3 size: 13 residues. This chain's CDR3 is CSVEGWDREKLFF. CDR3 nucleotides: TGCAGCGTTGAAGGGTGGGACAGAGAAAAACTGTTTTTT.

The chain couples TRBV7-9 to TRBJ2-7; perhaps D is TRBD1 or TRBD2 (5 bases each). The germline gives CDR1 SEHNR, CDR2 FQNEAQ (reference sequence). CDR3 length: 15 amino acids. The V gene lost 4 bases and the J gene lost 2 bases, with 15 bases spanning the gap. The CDR3 DNA reads as TGTGCCAGCAGCTCCACGGGGCTTGCCGCCTACGAGCAGTACTTC. This codes for CASSSTGLAAYEQYF. Complete variable domain (other parts from reference TRBV7-9 and TRBJ2-7): DTGVSQNPRHKITKRGQNVTFRCDPISEHNRLYWYRQTLGQGPEFLTYFQNEAQLEKSRLLSDRFSAERPKGSFSTLEIQRTEQGDSAMYLCASSSTGLAAYEQYFGPGTRLTVT.

V gene TRBV9 combines with J gene TRBJ2-7, with TRBD2 identical over 10 bases. The trim removed 2 bases at V and 5 bases at J, leaving 4 bases unmatched. The CDR3 sequence is 14 residues long. The germline gives CDR1 SGDLS, CDR2 YYNGEE. The CDR3: CASSVASGSHEQYF. CDR3 bases: TGTGCCAGCAGCGTGGCTAGCGGGAGCCACGAGCAGTACTTC.

A note on this clone: One junction end disagrees with the germline gene, perhaps due to a read error. The same CDR3 is also encoded by other DNA sequences in this sample. The chain uses TRBV5-1 and TRBJ1-1; no clear D. CDR3 size: 14 residues. Germline lookup yields CDR1 SGHRS and CDR2 YFSETQ. The CDR3 DNA reads TGCGCCAGCAGCTTGGATGGCCTGAACACTGAAGCCTTCTTT. It yields the protein CASSLDGLNTEAFF.

The genes are TRBV9 and TRBJ2-2; the D is unclear. The ends were cut back, 4 bases at V and 6 bases at J, with 7 bases in the middle. CDR3 length: 12 amino acids. Germline V gene data show CDR1 as SGDLS and CDR2 as YYNGEE. The CDR3 loop reads CASSKGSGELFF. The DNA of the CDR3 is TGTGCCAGCAGCAAAGGGTCCGGGGAGCTGTTTTTT.

V gene TRBV27 combines with J gene TRBJ1-1; D is unresolved. Looked up from germline, CDR1 is MNHEY and CDR2 is SMNVEV (reference sequence). Trimming left V 2 bases short and J 3 bases short, with 7 bases between. This CDR3 comprises 13 residues. The CDR3 sequence: CASSLRQDTEAFF. In DNA form, the CDR3 reads TGTGCCAGCAGTTTAAGGCAGGACACTGAAGCTTTCTTT.

The chain links TRBV5-1 to TRBJ1-2; D is unresolved. V lost 3 bases to trimming and J lost 5 bases, with 20 bases between them. Germline V gives CDR1 SGHRS, CDR2 YFSETQ. The CDR3 length is 16 residues. CDR3 residues: CASSSTGPTPLYGYTF. As DNA, the CDR3 is TGCGCCAGCAGCTCTACCGGTCCGACTCCCCTTTATGGCTACACCTTC.

CDR3 bases: TGTGCCAGTAGTATATACGGTACAGGACAGCAGTATGGCTACACCTTC. It is translated as CASSIYGTGQQYGYTF. This rearrangement joins TRBV19 to TRBJ1-2; maybe TRBD1 (6 bases). The CDR3 covers 16 residues. The V gene lost 2 bases and the J gene lost 5 bases, with 18 bases spanning the gap. CDR1 and CDR2 (germline): LNHDA, SQIVND (reference sequence).

This clone was found once. The chain is built from TRBV11-2 and TRBJ2-1; no definite D call. This CDR3 contains 12 residues. V was clipped by 5 bases and J by 10 bases, with 12 bases between them. Germline CDR1 is SGHAT and CDR2 is FQNNGV. Here the CDR3 reads CASSPEVLEQFF. The CDR3 nucleotides are TGTGCCAGCAGCCCAGAGGTCTTGGAGCAGTTCTTC.

The chain uses TRBV6-5 and TRBJ1-5; D call uncertain. CDR1 is MNHEY, CDR2 SVGAGI, per germline. V was shortened by 4 bases and J by 5 bases, with 9 bases between the two germline ends. The CDR3 runs to 13 residues. CDR3 nucleotide sequence: TGTGCCAGCAGTTTCGGGCTGGATCAGCCCCAGCATTTT. This gives the protein CASSFGLDQPQHF.